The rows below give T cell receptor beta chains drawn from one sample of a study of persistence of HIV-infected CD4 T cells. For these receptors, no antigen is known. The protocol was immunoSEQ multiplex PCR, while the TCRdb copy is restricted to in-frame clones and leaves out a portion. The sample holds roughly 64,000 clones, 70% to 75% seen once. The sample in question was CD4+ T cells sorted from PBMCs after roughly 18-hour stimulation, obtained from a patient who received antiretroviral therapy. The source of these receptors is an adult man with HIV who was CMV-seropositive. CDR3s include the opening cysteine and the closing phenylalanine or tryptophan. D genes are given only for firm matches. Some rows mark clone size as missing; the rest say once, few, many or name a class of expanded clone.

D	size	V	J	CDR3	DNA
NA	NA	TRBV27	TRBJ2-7	CASSSDKVYEQYF	TGTGCCAGCAGTTCGGACAAGGTCTACGAGCAGTACTTC
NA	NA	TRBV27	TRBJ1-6	CASSLSPASPLHF	TGTGCCAGCAGTTTATCACCCGCATCACCCCTCCACTTT
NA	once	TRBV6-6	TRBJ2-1	CASSYGGGLYNEQFF	TGTGCCAGCAGTTACGGAGGGGGACTCTACAATGAGCAGTTCTTC
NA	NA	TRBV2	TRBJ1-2	CASNPNYGYTF	TGTGCCAGCAACCCTAACTATGGCTACACCTTC
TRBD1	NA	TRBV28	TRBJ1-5	CASSLQGGQPQHF	TGTGCCAGCAGTCTACAGGGGGGACAGCCCCAGCATTTT
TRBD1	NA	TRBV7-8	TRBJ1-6	CASSSPTGVNSPLHF	TGTGCCAGCAGCTCCCCTACAGGGGTTAATTCACCCCTCCACTTT
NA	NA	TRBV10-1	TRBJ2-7	CASSESMGPTYEQYF	TGCGCCAGCAGTGAGTCGATGGGACCAACTTACGAGCAGTACTTC
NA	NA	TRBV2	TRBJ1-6	CASSAYSPLHF	TGTGCCAGCAGTGCTTATTCACCCCTCCACTTT
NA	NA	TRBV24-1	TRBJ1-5	CATSEVLSNQPQHF	TGTGCCACCAGTGAAGTCTTGAGCAATCAGCCCCAGCATTTT
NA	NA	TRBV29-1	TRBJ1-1	CSVRGWDTEAFF	TGCAGCGTACGGGGGTGGGACACTGAAGCTTTCTTT
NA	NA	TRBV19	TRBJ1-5	CASSIVGGGQPQHF	TGTGCCAGTAGTATTGTGGGAGGGGGTCAGCCCCAGCATTTT
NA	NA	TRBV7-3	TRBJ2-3	CASSLGAGEDTQYF	TGTGCCAGCAGCTTGGGGGCAGGGGAGGATACGCAGTATTTT
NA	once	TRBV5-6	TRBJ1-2	CASSLEGLGGYGYTF	TGTGCCAGCAGCTTGGAGGGCCTGGGGGGCTATGGCTACACCTTC
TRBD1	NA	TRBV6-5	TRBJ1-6	CASSDRGYSPLHF	TGTGCCAGCAGCGACAGGGGGTATTCACCCCTCCACTTT
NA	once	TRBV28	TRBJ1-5	CASSPPGSRNQPQHF	TGTGCCAGCAGCCCCCCGGGCAGCCGCAATCAGCCCCAGCATTTT
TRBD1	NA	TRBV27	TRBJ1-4	CASRATGGSEKLFF	TGTGCCAGCAGAGCGACAGGGGGGAGTGAAAAACTGTTTTTT
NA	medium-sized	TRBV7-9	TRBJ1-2	CASSGDGGQFYGYTF	TGTGCCAGCAGCGGGGACGGGGGGCAATTCTATGGCTACACCTTC
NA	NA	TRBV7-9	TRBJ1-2	CASSHDSDGYTF	TGTGCCAGCAGCCACGACAGTGACGGCTACACCTTC
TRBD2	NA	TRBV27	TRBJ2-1	CASSSTSGGEREQFF	TGTGCCAGCAGTTCGACTAGCGGGGGGGAGAGGGAGCAGTTCTTC
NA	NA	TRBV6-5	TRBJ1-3	CASSGQLSGNTIYF	TGTGCCAGCAGCGGACAGCTCTCTGGAAACACCATATATTTT
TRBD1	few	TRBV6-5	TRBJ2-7	CATTGQGRNEQYF	TGTGCCACAACTGGACAGGGCAGGAACGAGCAGTACTTC
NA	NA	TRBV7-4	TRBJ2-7	CASSLVGLGSYEQYF	TGTGCCAGCAGCTTAGTTGGGTTGGGATCCTACGAGCAGTACTTC
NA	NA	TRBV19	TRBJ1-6	CASRGGTGGSPLHF	TGTGCCAGTAGGGGCGGCACAGGCGGTTCACCCCTCCACTTT
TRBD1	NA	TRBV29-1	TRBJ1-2	CSATLRQGGNYGYTF	TGCAGCGCCACCCTTCGACAGGGGGGAAACTATGGCTACACCTTC
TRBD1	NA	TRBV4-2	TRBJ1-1	CASSQGQGENTEAFF	TGTGCCAGCAGCCAGGGACAGGGTGAGAACACTGAAGCTTTCTTT
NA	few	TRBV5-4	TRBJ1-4	CASSPGPNGDEKLFF	TGTGCCAGCAGCCCCGGCCCTAATGGGGATGAAAAACTGTTTTTT
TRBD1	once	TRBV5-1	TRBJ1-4	CASSQITGESRKLFF	TGCGCCAGCAGCCAAATTACAGGGGAGTCGCGAAAACTGTTTTTT
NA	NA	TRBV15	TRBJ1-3	CATSIDPGNTIYF	TGTGCCACCAGCATTGACCCTGGAAACACCATATATTTT